This T cell receptor (beta chain) was profiled in a study of chemoradiotherapy in HPV16-positive cancers (dated by TCRdb to between 2021 and 2024). About the full investigation: Using functional T-cell assays on cells from two HPV16-positive patients, the researchers defined candidate HPV-specific T-cell clones and common TCR motifs. The study set out to ask whether T-cell immunity against the HPV oncoproteins E6 and E7 changes over the course of chemoradiotherapy and whether that immunity affects survival. The candidate HPV-specific TCRs and motifs were subsequently tracked in TCR repertoires obtained from roughly 78 patients with HPV-related cancers. The investigation overall reported the following: Expansion of candidate HPV-specific clones and E7-related TCR motifs was observed in the tumor microenvironment during treatment, whereas no such expansion was observed for non-HPV-specific T cells. Only two HPV16-positive patients were used to derive the functional definition of HPV-specific T cells, and the survival association was reported for HPV16-positive patients. Among HPV16-positive patients, expansion of HPV-responsive T cells during chemoradiotherapy was associated with better recurrence-free survival.

Via the germline V gene, CDR1 is SGHRS and CDR2 YFSETQ. V loses 4 bases of germline sequence and J loses 5 bases, and the interval between the two ends is 18 bases. Counted from cysteine to phenylalanine, this CDR3 has 15 amino acids. Of all the DNA, just the CDR3 is kept, 45 bases in frame from base 1. The protocol used for the library was the immunoSEQ multiplex PCR assay. Drawn from immuneACCESS, this table holds only the in-frame rearrangements with V and J called that TCRdb kept. Clones are partly lost; checked studies trace under half to an unresolved V gene and leave the rest unexplained. The sample table records about 36,000 clones; around 92% of these occur just once. Approximately 3.6% of the sample lies in the top ten. Repertoires were sampled repeatedly over the course of chemoradiotherapy so that clonal expansion in the tumor microenvironment could be followed. Notes on this clone: It has no known antigen specificity. No much larger clone exists at a distance of one base, and base qualities are not known.

The rearrangement combines TRBV5-1 with TRBJ1-2; the D gene is unclear. Source: blood, taken from a patient who underwent chemoradiotherapy. This receptor was identified in a human donor with HPV-associated anogenital cancer. The DNA sequence follows: TGCGCCAGCAGCCCTCCTGAGGCCGGAGGATATGGCTACACCTTC. Its translation is CASSPPEAGGYGYTF. With the rest looked up from the reference TRBV5-1 and TRBJ1-2 genes rather than sequenced, the full variable domain is KAGVTQTPRYLIKTRGQQVTLSCSPISGHRSVSWYQQTPGQGLQFLFEYFSETQRNKGNFPGRFSGRQFSNSRSEMNVSTLELGDSALYLCASSPPEAGGYGYTFGSGTRLTVV.